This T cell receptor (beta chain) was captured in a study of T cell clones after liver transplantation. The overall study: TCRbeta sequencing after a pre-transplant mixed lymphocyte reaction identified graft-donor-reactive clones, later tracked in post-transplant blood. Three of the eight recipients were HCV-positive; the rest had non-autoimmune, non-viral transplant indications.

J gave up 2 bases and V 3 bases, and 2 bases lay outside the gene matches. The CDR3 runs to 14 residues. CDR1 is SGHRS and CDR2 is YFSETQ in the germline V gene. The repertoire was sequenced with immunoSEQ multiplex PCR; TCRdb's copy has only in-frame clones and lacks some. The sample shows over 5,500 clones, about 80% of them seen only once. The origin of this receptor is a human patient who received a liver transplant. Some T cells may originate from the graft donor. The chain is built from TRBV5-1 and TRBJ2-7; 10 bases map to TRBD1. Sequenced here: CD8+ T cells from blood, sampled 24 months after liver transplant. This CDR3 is CASSYGQGAYEQYF. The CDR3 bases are TGCGCCAGCAGCTACGGACAGGGGGCCTACGAGCAGTACTTC.